A single sample gave rise to the 27 T cell receptor beta chains below, sequenced in a study of blood T cell repertoires in COVID-19. Profiling relied on immunoSEQ multiplex PCR, and the TCRdb table lists in-frame clones only, not all of them. The table records fewer than 110,000 clones, more than 70% of them present only once. Input material: peripheral blood. These receptor sequences come from a human donor in a cohort sampled during active COVID-19.

The CDR3 loop reads CASSPLGQRYEQYV. The CDR3 DNA reads as TGTGCCAGCTCACCACTAGGACAGCGCTACGAGCAGTACGTC. The chain uses TRBV18 and TRBJ2-7; tentatively, D is TRBD1 (6 bases). CDR1 is KGHSH and CDR2 is LQKENI in the germline V gene. Between the trimmed V and J ends, which lost 1 base and 3 bases, there was a span of 10 bases. There are 14 residues in the CDR3.

The gene calls are TRBV5-1 and TRBJ2-1, with a tentative D call TRBD2 (6 bases). The V gene lost 0 bases and the J gene lost 8 bases, with 9 bases spanning the gap. Germline V CDR1 and CDR2: SGHRS, YFSETQ. This CDR3 spans 13 amino acids. In DNA form, the CDR3 reads TGCGCCAGCAGCTTGGCGGGAGACTATGAGCAGTTCTTC. It translates to CASSLAGDYEQFF.

This chain connects TRBV5-5 to TRBJ2-7; possibly TRBD1 for D (6 bases). Germline values: CDR1 SGHKS, CDR2 YYEKEE (reference sequence). The CDR3 runs to 14 residues. The V gene lost 2 bases and the J gene lost 3 bases, with 12 bases spanning the gap. Here the CDR3 DNA reads TGTGCCAGCAGCTTAGGACAGAGTGTCTACGAGCAGTACTTC. It yields the protein CASSLGQSVYEQYF.

This clone was recorded once. The rearrangement links TRBV4-1 to TRBJ2-7, with 16 bases identical to TRBD2. Germline V gene data show CDR1 as MGHRA and CDR2 as YSYEKL. The CDR3 is 16 amino acids. The J segment lost 3 bases and the V segment lost 4 bases, leaving 3 bases of the junction unmatched. CDR3 protein: CASSLGTSGRDYEQYV. The CDR3 DNA reads as TGCGCCAGCAGCCTCGGGACTAGCGGGAGGGACTACGAGCAGTACGTC.

This rearrangement joins TRBV12-3 or TRBV12-4 to TRBJ1-5, with a possible D match to TRBD1 (6 bases). V was trimmed by 7 bases and J by 11 bases, leaving 15 bases between them. The CDR3 covers 12 residues. CDR3 sequence: CASNRGAGAQHF. The CDR3 region has the DNA TGTGCCAGCAATAGGGGGGCGGGGGCCCAGCATTTT.

The chain has TRBV19 and TRBJ1-6; 7 bases are a match to TRBD1. V shed 7 bases and J 12 bases; nucleotides not matched to a gene: 12. CDR1 is LNHDA and CDR2 is SQIVND in the germline V gene (reference sequence). CDR3 size: 14 residues. CDR3 nucleotides: TGTGCCAGTAACTCCGACGGACAGGTCGGACCCCTCCACTTT. The encoded protein is CASNSDGQVGPLHF. Full variable domain (rest looked up from reference TRBV19 and TRBJ1-6): DGGITQSPKYLFRKEGQNVTLSCEQNLNHDAMYWYRQDPGQGLRLIYYSQIVNDFQKGDIAEGYSVSREKKESFPLTVTSAQKNPTAFYLCASNSDGQVGPLHFGNGTRLTVT.

This clone was observed a single time. The J gene is TRBJ2-7, the V gene TRBV10-3; 12 nucleotides agree with TRBD1. This CDR3 comprises 15 residues. The trim removed 2 bases at V and 6 bases at J, leaving 5 bases unmatched. The germline V gene has CDR1 ENHRY and CDR2 SYGVKD. The DNA of the CDR3 is TGTGCCATCAGTGAGGGGACAGGGGGCGCGGGCGAGCAGTACGTC. Encoded protein: CAISEGTGGAGEQYV.

This clone has a handful of counts. The chain joins TRBV7-2 to TRBJ1-2; D unresolved. This CDR3 contains 14 residues. Germline CDR1 reads SGHTA; CDR2 reads FQGNSA. Trimming removed 2 bases from V and 6 bases from J, with 13 bases in between. CDR3 coding DNA: TGTGCCAGCAGCTTAAGGTCGGGGAGTGATGGCTACACCTTC. Translated, it gives CASSLRSGSDGYTF.

The chain carries TRBV28 and TRBJ2-6; D is possibly TRBD2 (6 bases). Germline assignment: CDR1 MDHEN and CDR2 SYDVKM. Trimming pared 3 bases from V and 2 bases from J, leaving 11 bases between. This CDR3 spans 16 amino acids. The CDR3 nucleotides read TGTGCCAGCAGTTTGGAGGGGTTCCCTGGGGCCAACGTCCTGACTTTC. Translated, it gives CASSLEGFPGANVLTF.

This clone appeared a single time. The gene calls are TRBV14 and TRBJ2-3; a possible D gene is TRBD1 (5 bases). V gave up 1 base and J gave up 1 base, with 15 bases separating them. CDR1 and CDR2 from the germline V gene are SGHDN and FVKESK. The CDR3 loop spans 17 amino acids. The CDR3 protein is CASSQARAPLGTDTQYF. CDR3 coding DNA: TGTGCCAGCAGCCAAGCCAGGGCTCCGCTGGGCACAGATACGCAGTATTTT.

About this clone itself: The sample carries other DNA sequences with the same CDR3. The V gene is TRBV7-2, the J gene TRBJ1-1; D not resolved. Germline lookup yields CDR1 SGHTA and CDR2 FQGNSA. The CDR3 totals 14 residues. The germline V and J ends were trimmed by 1 base and 2 bases, with 8 bases remaining between them. Here the CDR3 reads CASSLGGVNTEAFF. CDR3 nucleotide sequence: TGTGCCAGCAGCTTAGGGGGAGTAAACACTGAAGCTTTCTTT.

The chain carries TRBV6-5 and TRBJ1-2; TRBD1 agrees at 10 bases. Per the germline V gene, CDR1 is MNHEY and CDR2 is SVGAGI. The CDR3 sequence is 14 residues long. Trimming removed 5 bases from V and 7 bases from J; junction bases left unmatched: 7. CDR3 coding DNA: TGTGCCAGCAGTCAACCCGGGACAGGGGTTGGCTACACCTTC. Encoded protein: CASSQPGTGVGYTF.

The chain links TRBV5-1 to TRBJ2-5, with 10 positions matching TRBD1. From germline, CDR1 is SGHRS and CDR2 YFSETQ. This CDR3 is 15 amino acids long. V lost 6 bases, J lost 3 bases, and 8 bases stayed unmatched. The CDR3 reads CASTPTGGSEETQYF. Written as DNA, the CDR3 is TGCGCCAGCACACCGACAGGGGGCTCAGAAGAGACCCAGTACTTC. The complete variable domain, with remaining parts taken from reference TRBV5-1 and TRBJ2-5, reads KAGVTQTPRYLIKTRGQQVTLSCSPISGHRSVSWYQQTPGQGLQFLFEYFSETQRNKGNFPGRFSGRQFSNSRSEMNVSTLELGDSALYLCASTPTGGSEETQYFGPGTRLLVL.

The chain carries TRBV6-2 or TRBV6-3 and TRBJ2-1; 11 nucleotides match TRBD2. Per the germline V gene, CDR1 is MNHEY and CDR2 is SVGEGT. There are 15 residues in the CDR3. V lost 5 bases, J lost 8 bases, and 8 bases stayed unmatched. CDR3 sequence reads: CASSKLAGGIDEQFF. The CDR3 bases are TGTGCCAGCAGTAAGCTAGCGGGAGGTATCGATGAGCAGTTCTTC.

The chain's CDR3 is CASSYSRGDTQYF. The CDR3, as DNA: TGTGCCAGCAGTTACTCTCGGGGGGATACGCAGTATTTT. The V call is TRBV6-2 or TRBV6-3, the J call TRBJ2-3; tentatively, D is TRBD2 (6 bases). Germline V gene sequence: CDR1 MNHEY, CDR2 SVGEGT. The CDR3 is 13 amino acids. V shed 0 bases and J shed 6 bases, with 7 bases lying between them.

Only a few counts were recorded for this clone. The V gene is TRBV7-8, the J gene TRBJ2-7; TRBD1 aligns across 9 bases. The CDR3 has 15 residues. Germline V CDR1 and CDR2: SGHVS, FQNEAQ. With 6 bases clipped from V and 7 bases from J, the junction kept 13 bases outside the gene matches. CDR3 in amino acids: CASRPTGGPLVEQYF. The CDR3 region has the DNA TGTGCCAGCAGGCCGACAGGGGGTCCCCTGGTTGAGCAGTACTTC.

The chain joins TRBV7-9 to TRBJ2-7; 7 bases match TRBD1. The CDR3 spans 14 residues. In germline, CDR1 is SEHNR, CDR2 FQNEAQ (reference sequence). Trimming took 7 bases from V and 4 from J; bases not matched to a gene: 10. CDR3 amino acids: CASNPTGVGYEQYF. CDR3 nucleotide sequence: TGTGCCAGCAACCCTACAGGGGTCGGTTACGAGCAGTACTTC.

This chain connects TRBV11-1 to TRBJ1-3; 7 positions match TRBD1. The length of the CDR3 is 13 residues. V was pared by 8 bases and J by 2 bases, with 3 bases of the junction left unmatched. Germline CDR1 is SGHAT and CDR2 is FQDESV (reference sequence). CDR3 DNA sequence: TGTGCCAGCCACAGGGGTCCTGGAAACACCATATATTTT. Its protein is CASHRGPGNTIYF.

The chain recombines TRBV6-2 or TRBV6-3 with TRBJ1-5; 8 bases line up with TRBD1. The germline V gene has CDR1 MNHEY and CDR2 SVGEGT. The CDR3 sequence is 16 residues long. Losses at the gene ends were 2 bases for V and 7 bases for J; bases not matched to a gene: 10. CDR3 sequence reads: CASSYGRTGYGQPQHF. The CDR3 DNA sequence: TGTGCCAGCAGTTACGGCCGGACAGGGTATGGCCAGCCCCAGCATTTT.

This chain links TRBV3-1 (or the pseudogene TRBV3-2) with TRBJ2-1; D gene uncertain. The CDR3 runs to 13 residues. V shed 4 bases and J shed 0 bases, with 4 bases lying between them. Germline values: CDR1 LGHDT, CDR2 YNNKEL (reference sequence). The CDR3 sequence: CASSPFSYNEQFF. The CDR3 coding sequence is TGTGCCAGCAGCCCCTTCTCCTACAATGAGCAGTTCTTC.

J is TRBJ2-7 and V is TRBV18; TRBD2 matches at 13 bases. CDR1 is KGHSH and CDR2 is LQKENI in the germline V gene. This CDR3 has 18 residues. Germline trimming cut 0 bases from V and 0 bases from J; bases unmatched to any gene: 5. Written as DNA, the CDR3 is TGTGCCAGCTCACCACCGGGACTAGCGGGACCCCGCTCCTACGAGCAGTACTTC. It is translated as CASSPPGLAGPRSYEQYF.

This chain uses TRBV7-2 with TRBJ2-3, with 9 positions matching TRBD2. The CDR3 extends over 16 amino acids. Trimming cost V 5 bases and J 9 bases; bases outside gene matches: 15. Germline V gives CDR1 SGHTA, CDR2 FQGNSA. CDR3 in DNA: TGTGCCAGCAGCCCCGCTTCGGCGGGAGGGACTGGCACGCAGTATTTT. It is translated as CASSPASAGGTGTQYF.

V gene TRBV19 combines with J gene TRBJ1-1, with TRBD1 matching over 8 bases. This CDR3 is built from 14 residues. The germline V gene encodes CDR1 LNHDA and CDR2 SQIVND (reference sequence). The V gene end was trimmed by 4 bases and the J gene end by 6 bases; junction bases not matched to a gene: 7. Here the CDR3 reads CASSTQGARSEAFF. Here the CDR3 DNA reads TGTGCCAGTAGTACCCAGGGGGCGCGGTCTGAAGCTTTCTTT.

CDR3 region: CASSPMTGGAPSEQYF. The CDR3 DNA sequence: TGTGCCAGCAGCCCAATGACAGGGGGCGCCCCTAGTGAGCAGTACTTC. The chain uses TRBV7-9 and TRBJ2-7, with 10 positions matching TRBD1. There are 16 residues in the CDR3. Germline CDR1 is SEHNR and CDR2 is FQNEAQ (reference sequence). Trimming cost V 5 bases and J 7 bases; bases outside gene matches: 14.

V and J are TRBV19 and TRBJ1-5, with TRBD1 as a possible D gene (6 bases). Trimming took 10 bases from V and 3 from J, leaving 13 bases between them. The CDR3 loop spans 13 amino acids. The V gene's germline CDR1 is LNHDA and CDR2 SQIVND (reference sequence). Written as DNA, the CDR3 is TGTGCCACTTCGGACAGACCCAATCAGCCCCAGCATTTT. It encodes CATSDRPNQPQHF.

The rearrangement joins TRBV27 to TRBJ2-3, with D uncertain. In germline, CDR1 is MNHEY, CDR2 SMNVEV (reference sequence). CDR3 length: 15 residues. The V end was cut by 1 base, the J end by 0 bases, with 8 bases between. The CDR3 is CASSLFGSSTDTQYF. The CDR3 DNA reads TGTGCCAGCAGTTTATTCGGTTCGAGCACAGATACGCAGTATTTT.

The chain uses TRBV6-5 and TRBJ1-1, with D unclear. Germline CDR1 MNHEY, CDR2 SVGAGI. The CDR3 has 13 residues. With 6 bases removed from V and 1 base from J, the gap between germline ends came to 9 bases. CDR3 DNA: TGTGCCAGCAGATTTACAGCGAACACTGAAGCTTTCTTT. Protein product: CASRFTANTEAFF.